Listed below are T cell receptor beta chains from one sample, sequenced in a study of T cell responses to AZD1222 COVID-19 vaccine. TCRdb keeps only in-frame clones here, not all; method: immunoSEQ multiplex PCR. Of under 95,000 clones in the sample, 70% to 90% were seen once. The sequencing used peripheral blood, collected on day 0 of AZD1222 vaccination. The receptors shown here come from an adult in good health. Each CDR3 is given with its conserved first and last residue. D genes are given only for firm matches. The size entry is marked missing in some rows and otherwise reads once, few, many or a size class.

CDR3 DNA	CDR3 protein	clone size	D gene	V gene	J gene
TGCGCCAGCAGCTTGGAACTGGGGGAGAGCACTGAAGCTTTCTTT	CASSLELGESTEAFF	NA	NA	TRBV5-1	TRBJ1-1
TGTGCCAGCAGCTTAGCGGGGTCGCAGGCCGGCTACACCTTC	CASSLAGSQAGYTF	NA	NA	TRBV11-2	TRBJ1-2
TGTGCCAGCAGTGAGGCCCGGGACAGGCTGTTCATGGGCAATCAGCCCCAGCATTTT	CASSEARDRLFMGNQPQHF	NA	TRBD1	TRBV2	TRBJ1-5
TGTGCCTCAACTAGCGGGACTAGCACAGATACGCAGTATTTT	CASTSGTSTDTQYF	once	TRBD2	TRBV7-3	TRBJ2-3
TGCAGCGGCCGGCAGGGTAACACTGAAGCTTTCTTT	CSGRQGNTEAFF	NA	NA	TRBV29-1	TRBJ1-1
TGTGCCAGCAGTGAAAGTCCCTACAATGAGCAGTTCTTC	CASSESPYNEQFF	few	NA	TRBV2	TRBJ2-1
TGTGCCAGCAGTTTATCCCGCGGGAGGAGCACAGATACGCAGTATTTT	CASSLSRGRSTDTQYF	NA	TRBD2	TRBV27	TRBJ2-3
TGTGCCAGCAGTCCTAGGGGGACCTACAACTATGGCTACACCTTC	CASSPRGTYNYGYTF	NA	NA	TRBV28	TRBJ1-2
TGTGCCAGCACAGACTGGGGAGCGGGGGCCAACGTCCTGACTTTC	CASTDWGAGANVLTF	NA	NA	TRBV28	TRBJ2-6
TGTGCCAGCAGCAAGAGAGCGGGAGAAGAGACCCAGTACTTC	CASSKRAGEETQYF	NA	TRBD2	TRBV5-6	TRBJ2-5
TGTGCCTGTACAGACAGGGAGCCCTACGAGCAGTACTTC	CACTDREPYEQYF	NA	TRBD1	TRBV30	TRBJ2-7
TGTGCCAGTAGTATCCCCCCGGGGAACGGCAATGAGCAGTTCTTC	CASSIPPGNGNEQFF	NA	NA	TRBV19	TRBJ2-1
TGTGCCAGCTCACGACCAACAGGAGTTGACACCGGGGAGCTGTTTTTT	CASSRPTGVDTGELFF	NA	NA	TRBV18	TRBJ2-2
TGCGCCAGCAGCTCCGGGACTAGCGGGACACCCTCCAATGAGCAGTTCTTC	CASSSGTSGTPSNEQFF	NA	TRBD2	TRBV5-1	TRBJ2-1
TGTGCCAGCAGCCAAAGCGGGCTCTCCTACAATGAGCAGTTCTTC	CASSQSGLSYNEQFF	NA	NA	TRBV5-5	TRBJ2-1
TGTGCCAGCAGCTACGTTATATCAGGGGGCCTCTATGGCTACACCTTC	CASSYVISGGLYGYTF	NA	TRBD1	TRBV7-9	TRBJ1-2
TGCGCCAGCAGCAATAGCGGACTACAAGAGACCCAGTACTTC	CASSNSGLQETQYF	NA	NA	TRBV5-1	TRBJ2-5
TGTGCCAGCAGCTTCCTGACAGGGACTAACTATGGCTACACCTTC	CASSFLTGTNYGYTF	NA	TRBD1	TRBV7-9	TRBJ1-2
TGTGCCAGCAGCTTAGGTCCGGGGTGGGTCAATCAGCCCCAGCATTTT	CASSLGPGWVNQPQHF	once	NA	TRBV11-3	TRBJ1-5
TGTGCCAGCCCGGCTAGCGGGAGCCAACCGATGAATGAGCAGTTCTTC	CASPASGSQPMNEQFF	NA	TRBD2	TRBV28	TRBJ2-1
TGTGCCAGCAGACGAACAGGGGCGAAAGCTAACTATGGCTACACCTTC	CASRRTGAKANYGYTF	NA	TRBD1	TRBV28	TRBJ1-2
TGCGCCAGCAGCTTGGAAGGGAGCTCCTACAATGAGCAGTTCTTC	CASSLEGSSYNEQFF	NA	NA	TRBV5-1	TRBJ2-1
TGTGCCAGCAGCGAGGGTCTTAATGAAAAACTGTTTTTT	CASSEGLNEKLFF	once	NA	TRBV5-4	TRBJ1-4